Shown below are 26 T cell receptor beta chains from a single sample sequenced in a study of control samples from healthy donors and cancer patients. Some clones are missing from TCRdb's copy, which holds only in-frame ones; the method was immunoSEQ multiplex PCR. The sample has about 98,000 clones; 79% are singletons. Source material: blood. These receptors were taken from a woman under 40 in good health.

The chain employs TRBV18 and TRBJ2-3; D call uncertain. The V end was cut by 3 bases, the J end by 5 bases, with 12 bases between. The CDR3 is 14 amino acids. Germline lookup yields CDR1 KGHSH and CDR2 LQKENI. CDR3 sequence reads: CASSPWQERDTQYF. CDR3 DNA sequence: TGTGCCAGCTCACCGTGGCAGGAGAGAGATACGCAGTATTTT.

This clone is a singleton in its sample. V usage is TRBV4-1 and J usage is TRBJ1-1; D unresolved. Germline assignment: CDR1 MGHRA and CDR2 YSYEKL. The CDR3 runs 16 residues. The germline V and J ends were trimmed by 1 base and 6 bases, with 18 bases remaining between them. The DNA for the CDR3 is TGCGCCAGCAGCCAAGTGCTAGTGCCGCCAGACCCTGAAGCTTTCTTT. This gives the protein CASSQVLVPPDPEAFF.

The J gene is TRBJ2-3, the V gene TRBV11-3; possible D gene TRBD2, 6 bases. CDR1 and CDR2 (germline): SGHNT, YENEEA. This CDR3 spans 15 amino acids. Deletions cut 1 base from V and 4 bases from J, with 12 bases between. CDR3 DNA sequence: TGTGCCAGCAGCTTAGGCGGGGCGGCAGCAGATACGCAGTATTTT. Amino acid sequence: CASSLGGAAADTQYF.

The chain uses TRBV5-1 and TRBJ1-6; 9 bases agree with TRBD1. This CDR3 has 17 amino acids. Germline V gene sequence: CDR1 SGHRS, CDR2 YFSETQ. J was trimmed by 0 bases and V by 5 bases; bases with no gene match: 6. DNA of the CDR3: TGCGCCAGCAGGCCTGGGACAGGGTACTCCTATAATTCACCCCTCCACTTT. Residues: CASRPGTGYSYNSPLHF.

This rearrangement joins TRBV6-2 or TRBV6-3 to TRBJ1-5; 11 bases map to TRBD1. CDR3 length: 15 residues. The J segment lost 5 bases and the V segment lost 5 bases, leaving 5 bases of the junction unmatched. Germline CDR1 MNHEY, CDR2 SVGEGT. The DNA of the CDR3 is TGTGCCAGCAGTCCCCGGGACAGGGGGTATCAGCCCCAGCATTTT. Protein product: CASSPRDRGYQPQHF.

The CDR3 DNA is TGTGCCAGCAGCCAAGATAAGGGGGGGCCAGAGACCCAGTACTTC. Encoded protein: CASSQDKGGPETQYF. This chain joins TRBV3-1 (or the pseudogene TRBV3-2) and TRBJ2-5; perhaps TRBD2 as D (7 bases). This CDR3 comprises 15 residues. Trimming left V 0 bases short and J 4 bases short, with 12 bases between. CDR1 and CDR2 (germline): LGHDT, YNNKEL (reference sequence).

The chain carries TRBV19 and TRBJ2-3, with 8 positions matching TRBD1. This CDR3 spans 15 amino acids. V lost 5 bases to trimming and J lost 2 bases; unmatched junction nucleotides: 6. Germline CDR1 LNHDA, CDR2 SQIVND (reference sequence). CDR3 sequence reads: CASSPQGAHTDTQYF. Written as DNA, the CDR3 is TGTGCCAGTAGTCCCCAGGGGGCGCACACAGATACGCAGTATTTT.

V and J are TRBV29-1 and TRBJ1-1, with a weak D call TRBD1 (5 bases). This CDR3 has 12 residues. From germline, CDR1 is SQVTM and CDR2 ANQGSEA. V was trimmed by 5 bases and J by 1 base, leaving 8 bases between them. The CDR3 region has the DNA TGCAGCGTTCGCAGGGCGAACACTGAAGCTTTCTTT. Translation gives CSVRRANTEAFF.

The chain employs TRBV12-5 and TRBJ2-5; TRBD1 agrees at 10 bases. Germline CDR1 is LGHNT and CDR2 is FRNRAP. CDR3 size: 14 residues. Losses at the gene ends were 6 bases for V and 5 bases for J; bases not matched to a gene: 6. CDR3 nucleotides: TGTGCTAGTGGCTACGGGACAGGGGCGGAGACCCAGTACTTC. It translates to CASGYGTGAETQYF.

The chain couples TRBV5-1 to TRBJ2-3, with 14 bases fitting TRBD2. The V segment lost 4 bases and the J segment 6 bases; nucleotides outside the gene matches: 10. From germline, CDR1 is SGHRS and CDR2 YFSETQ. This CDR3 comprises 17 residues. The CDR3 spells CASSHTTSGGAGDTQYF. The CDR3 coding sequence is TGCGCCAGCAGCCACACGACTAGCGGGGGGGCTGGGGATACGCAGTATTTT.

This clone was counted a single time. The chain links TRBV7-2 to TRBJ1-1; D unclear. The CDR3 consists of 15 residues. Germline V gene data show CDR1 as SGHTA and CDR2 as FQGNSA. V lost 4 bases and J lost 4, with 16 bases in between. DNA for the CDR3: TGTGCCAGCAGCTCCAAAACGCCGGGAGGCACTGAAGCTTTCTTT. Amino acid sequence: CASSSKTPGGTEAFF.

The chain has TRBV6-2 or TRBV6-3 and TRBJ2-7; D perhaps matches TRBD2 (5 bases). The CDR3 spans 14 residues. V lost 2 bases and J 3 bases, leaving 11 bases between the germline ends. Germline loops: CDR1 MNHEY, CDR2 SVGEGT. The CDR3 here is CASSYEAVGYEQYF. The CDR3 DNA sequence: TGTGCCAGCAGTTACGAAGCGGTCGGCTACGAGCAGTACTTC.

The V and J genes are TRBV3-1 (or the pseudogene TRBV3-2) and TRBJ1-1, with D hard to call. The CDR3 extends over 14 amino acids. The V end was cut by 1 base, the J end by 5 bases, with 11 bases between. The germline V gene encodes CDR1 LGHDT and CDR2 YNNKEL (reference sequence). As DNA, the CDR3 is TGTGCCAGCAGCCAAGGAACTGGGGTTACTGAAGCTTTCTTT. It specifies CASSQGTGVTEAFF.

The V and J genes are TRBV7-2 and TRBJ2-1; 10 nucleotides match TRBD2. V was pared by 6 bases and J by 11 bases, with 10 bases of the junction left unmatched. The CDR3 sequence is 14 residues long. Per germline, CDR1 SGHTA and CDR2 FQGNSA. CDR3 loop: CASSARTSGVKQFF. The CDR3 DNA is TGTGCCAGCAGTGCCCGTACTAGCGGGGTAAAGCAGTTCTTC.

V gene TRBV6-2 or TRBV6-3 combines with J gene TRBJ2-5; 10 bases are a match to TRBD1. V lost 5 bases, J lost 6 bases, and 3 bases stayed unmatched. Germline CDR1 is MNHEY and CDR2 is SVGEGT. The CDR3 loop spans 13 amino acids. The DNA of the CDR3 is TGTGCCAGCAGTCGACAGGGGGCAAAGACCCAGTACTTC. Its protein product is CASSRQGAKTQYF.

The chain couples TRBV5-1 to TRBJ1-1; no definite D call. The CDR3 is made up of 14 amino acids. Deletions cut 2 bases from V and 0 bases from J, with 8 bases between. The V gene's germline CDR1 is SGHRS and CDR2 YFSETQ. The CDR3, as DNA: TGCGCCAGCAGCTTCGGGATCCTGAACACTGAAGCTTTCTTT. As protein: CASSFGILNTEAFF.

V usage is TRBV7-2 and J usage is TRBJ1-3; D is perhaps TRBD1 (5 bases). There are 15 residues in the CDR3. The V gene's germline CDR1 is SGHTA and CDR2 FQGNSA. The V gene lost 6 bases and the J gene lost 0 bases, with 12 bases spanning the gap. DNA of the CDR3: TGTGCCAGCAGTAGGTGGGGGACCTCTGGAAACACCATATATTTT. It codes for CASSRWGTSGNTIYF.

The count of this clone is one. The gene calls are TRBV3-1 (or the pseudogene TRBV3-2) and TRBJ1-1; D may be TRBD1 (5 bases). The CDR3 is made up of 13 amino acids. V was pared by 4 bases and J by 6 bases, with 12 bases between. Germline V CDR1 and CDR2: LGHDT, YNNKEL (reference sequence). The CDR3 here is CASSPGAGAEAFF. In DNA, the CDR3 is TGTGCCAGCAGCCCCGGGGCGGGGGCTGAAGCTTTCTTT.

This clone was seen more than once but under ten times. The J gene is TRBJ1-1, the V gene TRBV6-5; tentative D call: TRBD1 (6 bases). V was clipped by 6 bases and J by 8 bases, with 13 bases between them. Germline V lookup: CDR1 MNHEY, CDR2 SVGAGI. This CDR3 contains 12 residues. This chain's CDR3 is CASRRGGTEAFF. The CDR3 nucleotides read TGTGCCAGCAGGAGAGGGGGAACAGAAGCTTTCTTT.

V gene TRBV7-2 combines with J gene TRBJ2-5, with unresolved D. Looked up from germline, CDR1 is SGHTA and CDR2 is FQGNSA. The CDR3 has 11 amino acids. V gave up 4 bases and J gave up 1 base, with 1 base separating them. CDR3 bases: TGTGCCAGCAGCTCCCAAGAGACCCAGTACTTC. This encodes CASSSQETQYF.

The rearrangement uses TRBV6-1 and TRBJ1-1; 9 nucleotides line up with TRBD1. V was clipped by 2 bases and J by 4 bases; unmatched bases: 2. This CDR3 is 14 amino acids long. From germline, CDR1 is MNHNS and CDR2 SASEGT. This chain's CDR3 is CASSELQGATEAFF. The CDR3 DNA is TGTGCCAGCAGTGAACTACAGGGGGCCACTGAAGCTTTCTTT.

This clone turned up a few times. This chain uses TRBV12-3 or TRBV12-4 with TRBJ2-3; D tentatively fits TRBD1 or TRBD2 (5 bases each). The CDR3 spans 13 residues. V lost 3 bases and J lost 3, with 7 bases in between. The CDR3 DNA reads TGTGCCAGCAGTTTTGAGGGGACAGATACGCAGTATTTT. It specifies CASSFEGTDTQYF.

The chain has TRBV5-4 and TRBJ1-3; D may be TRBD1 (6 bases). The CDR3 is 16 amino acids. Trimming left V 1 base short and J 2 bases short, with 13 bases between. Germline V gene data show CDR1 as SGHNT and CDR2 as YYREEE (reference sequence). The CDR3 sequence: CASSLRRGSTGNTIYF. The CDR3 DNA reads as TGTGCCAGCAGCTTGCGAAGGGGGTCCACTGGAAACACCATATATTTT.

The V and J genes are TRBV9 and TRBJ2-3; D uncertain. The CDR3 consists of 12 residues. V was cut by 2 bases and J by 2 bases, with 3 bases left in between. Germline V gene data show CDR1 as SGDLS and CDR2 as YYNGEE. CDR3 protein: CASSVPTDTQYF. CDR3 in DNA: TGTGCCAGCAGCGTCCCCACAGATACGCAGTATTTT.

The chain joins TRBV7-2 to TRBJ2-2; TRBD2 matches at 8 bases. The CDR3 is 17 amino acids. Trimming removed 1 base from V and 0 bases from J; junction bases left unmatched: 4. CDR1 is SGHTA, CDR2 FQGNSA, per germline. The CDR3 is CASSLVSGASNTGELFF. The CDR3 bases are TGTGCCAGCAGCTTAGTTAGCGGGGCCTCGAACACCGGGGAGCTGTTTTTT.

The sample holds a few counts of this clone. The chain employs TRBV30 and TRBJ2-2; D gene unclear. Trimming removed 4 bases at V and 2 bases at J, with 8 bases between. The CDR3 has 13 amino acids. From germline, CDR1 is GTSNPN and CDR2 SVGIG (reference sequence). The CDR3 is CAWNRANTGELFF. The DNA for the CDR3 is TGTGCCTGGAATAGGGCTAACACCGGGGAGCTGTTTTTT.